The 22 T cell receptor beta chains presented below share a single source sample, sequenced in a study of T cell responses to AZD1222 COVID-19 vaccine. Data came from immunoSEQ multiplex PCR; TCRdb stores just in-frame clones and leaves some out. Found here are some 69,000 clones, over 70% of them singletons; the top ten hold around 15%. The material sequenced was peripheral blood, taken 28 days after the second AZD1222 dose. The receptor source for this set is an adult who received the AZD1222 COVID-19 vaccine.

V usage is TRBV5-5 and J usage is TRBJ1-1, with 8 nucleotides matching TRBD1. There are 14 residues in the CDR3. Losses at the gene ends were 1 base for V and 7 bases for J; bases not matched to a gene: 6. Germline loops: CDR1 SGHKS, CDR2 YYEKEE (reference sequence). CDR3: CASSLQGARREAFF. As DNA, the CDR3 is TGTGCCAGCAGCTTGCAGGGGGCGCGGCGTGAAGCTTTCTTT.

This clone appeared a single time. A clone one base away is much larger, so this may be a read error. The chain employs TRBV9 and TRBJ2-5; D is uncertain. Per germline, CDR1 SGDLS and CDR2 YYNGEE. V lost 4 bases and J 3 bases, leaving 4 bases between the germline ends. CDR3 length equals 11 residues. In DNA, the CDR3 is TGTGCCAGCAGCTTAGAAGAGACCCAGTACTTC. It is translated as CASSLEETQYF.

The J gene is TRBJ2-2, the V gene TRBV20-1; D might be TRBD1 (6 bases). The CDR3 runs to 13 residues. V was trimmed by 6 bases and J by 6 bases, leaving 14 bases between them. From germline, CDR1 is DFQATT and CDR2 SNEGSKA (reference sequence). CDR3 residues: CSASPTGSGELFF. CDR3 coding DNA: TGCAGTGCGAGTCCTACAGGGTCCGGGGAGCTGTTTTTT.

The chain carries TRBV12-3 or TRBV12-4 and TRBJ1-2; D is perhaps TRBD1 (5 bases). The CDR3 consists of 13 residues. V lost 3 bases to trimming and J lost 5 bases, with 10 bases between them. The CDR3 loop is CASSFQGWYGYTF. The CDR3 bases are TGTGCCAGCAGTTTCCAGGGCTGGTATGGCTACACCTTC.

The V gene is TRBV5-1, the J gene TRBJ2-1, with D unresolved. Trimming cost V 0 bases and J 10 bases, with 8 bases left between them. Germline CDR1 reads SGHRS; CDR2 reads YFSETQ. CDR3 length equals 12 residues. CDR3 DNA: TGCGCCAGCAGCTTGGACGGATCCGAGCAGTTCTTC. This codes for CASSLDGSEQFF.

The gene calls are TRBV27 and TRBJ1-2; 9 bases fit TRBD1. The CDR3 is made up of 16 amino acids. V shed 5 bases, J shed 4 bases, and the junction held 11 bases outside the gene matches. Germline CDR1 and CDR2: MNHEY and SMNVEV (reference sequence). This CDR3 is CASSPNLETGGYGYTF. CDR3 bases: TGTGCCAGCAGTCCAAACCTAGAGACAGGGGGCTATGGCTACACCTTC.

The rearrangement links TRBV15 to TRBJ2-3, with TRBD1 as a possible D gene (6 bases). V lost 6 bases and J lost 6, with 31 bases in between. This CDR3 contains 19 residues. Per the germline V gene, CDR1 is LNHNV and CDR2 is YYDKDF (reference sequence). The CDR3 bases are TGTGCCACCAGGGTCATTTTGGAACAGGGAGTATCCTTTAGGGATACGCAGTATTTT. This gives the protein CATRVILEQGVSFRDTQYF.

This clone appeared a single time. This rearrangement joins TRBV11-2 to TRBJ1-6; D remains unclear. The germline V gene has CDR1 SGHAT and CDR2 FQNNGV. V was shortened by 6 bases and J by 3 bases, with 9 bases between the two germline ends. The CDR3 spans 14 residues. The DNA for the CDR3 is TGTGCCAGCAGTCCTCTGGGCTATAATTCACCCCTCCACTTT. It translates to CASSPLGYNSPLHF.

The chain employs TRBV5-1 and TRBJ1-1; 10 bases fit TRBD1. Germline V gene lookup returns CDR1 SGHRS and CDR2 YFSETQ. Trimming took 4 bases from V and 1 from J; bases not matched to a gene: 4. This CDR3 has 15 residues. CDR3 bases: TGCGCCAGCAGCCCGGGGACAGGGGCGAACACTGAAGCTTTCTTT. This translates into CASSPGTGANTEAFF.

This clone appeared a single time. The V call is TRBV11-3, the J call TRBJ2-1; D is undetermined. The V end was cut by 3 bases, the J end by 6 bases, with 6 bases between. The germline V gene has CDR1 SGHNT and CDR2 YENEEA. This CDR3 is 12 amino acids long. CDR3 nucleotides: TGTGCCAGCAGCTTTAATCCCAATGAGCAGTTCTTC. Its protein product is CASSFNPNEQFF.

J is TRBJ2-5 and V is TRBV4-3; TRBD2 matches 7 bases. With 4 bases clipped from V and 1 base from J, the junction kept 3 bases outside the gene matches. Germline V gene data show CDR1 as LGHNA and CDR2 as YSLEER. The CDR3 is made up of 14 amino acids. CDR3 in DNA: TGCGCCAGCAGCCGGAGGACTAGCCAAGAGACCCAGTACTTC. It translates to CASSRRTSQETQYF.

With regard to this clone: Different DNA sequences within this sample yield the same CDR3. This chain uses TRBV5-4 with TRBJ2-5; D not certain. Per the germline V gene, CDR1 is SGHNT and CDR2 is YYREEE (reference sequence). The CDR3 consists of 13 residues. Trimming took off 0 bases at V and 5 bases at J, with 8 bases between the two ends. In nucleotides, the CDR3 is TGTGCCAGCAGCTTGGGGGCCTGGGAGACCCAGTACTTC. Amino acid sequence: CASSLGAWETQYF.

CDR3: CASSPPQDRGAYEQYF. The CDR3 DNA follows: TGTGCCAGCAGCCCTCCCCAGGACAGGGGGGCCTACGAGCAGTACTTC. The chain combines TRBV7-8 with TRBJ2-7; 10 positions match TRBD1. Germline CDR1 reads SGHVS; CDR2 reads FQNEAQ. The CDR3 spans 16 residues. The ends lost 5 bases at V and 2 bases at J; junction bases unmatched: 9.

To note about this clone: The junction and the germline gene differ at one end; a read error may be behind it. This chain uses TRBV6-1 with TRBJ1-5; D not certain. The CDR3 is 13 amino acids. In germline, CDR1 is MNHNS, CDR2 SASEGT. The CDR3 DNA sequence: TGTGCCAGCAGGGAAGATGTCACGTCGCCCCAGCATTTT. It translates to CASREDVTSPQHF.

The DNA for the CDR3 is TGTGCCAGCAGTTACGTCCTAGCGGGGGCCGCGGGTGAGCAGTTCTTC. It specifies CASSYVLAGAAGEQFF. V is TRBV6-2 or TRBV6-3 and J is TRBJ2-1; 10 bases map to TRBD2. The trim removed 2 bases at V and 9 bases at J, leaving 10 bases unmatched. The CDR3 covers 16 residues. CDR1 and CDR2 from the germline V gene are MNHEY and SVGEGT.

The V call is TRBV29-1, the J call TRBJ1-2; possible D gene TRBD1, 6 bases. The V end was cut by 4 bases, the J end by 7 bases, with 19 bases between. The CDR3 totals 14 residues. Germline V CDR1 and CDR2: SQVTM, ANQGSEA. This CDR3 is CSVVGTSGSGGYTF. DNA of the CDR3: TGCAGCGTTGTGGGGACATCAGGGTCTGGTGGCTACACCTTC.

This clone was picked up a small number of times. The chain employs TRBV4-1 and TRBJ2-2; TRBD1 matches at 7 bases. This CDR3 contains 15 residues. CDR1 is MGHRA, CDR2 YSYEKL, per germline. Trimming cost V 4 bases and J 4 bases; bases outside gene matches: 6. The chain's CDR3 is CASSPGQEFTGELFF. CDR3 bases: TGCGCCAGCAGCCCCGGACAGGAGTTCACCGGGGAGCTGTTTTTT.

The table lists this clone with a few counts. The genes are TRBV11-2 and TRBJ1-6, with TRBD1 as a possible D gene (6 bases). The length of the CDR3 is 18 residues. CDR1 is SGHAT, CDR2 FQNNGV, per germline. The ends were cut back, 5 bases at V and 8 bases at J, with 25 bases in the middle. CDR3 amino acids: CASSRRGTRGNTDSPLHF. In DNA, the CDR3 is TGTGCCAGCAGCCGAAGGGGGACACGGGGTAACACGGATTCACCCCTCCACTTT.

This clone was seen once. This chain connects TRBV7-6 to TRBJ2-4, with D possibly TRBD1 on 6 matching bases. This CDR3 has 15 amino acids. V was cut by 5 bases and J by 6 bases, with 17 bases left in between. CDR1 is SGHVS, CDR2 FNYEAQ, per germline. The CDR3 sequence: CASSPLWDKPNIQYF. As DNA, the CDR3 is TGTGCCAGCAGCCCGCTGTGGGACAAACCAAACATTCAGTACTTC. The whole variable domain, filled in from reference TRBV7-6 and TRBJ2-4, reads GAGVSQSPRYKVTKRGQDVALRCDPISGHVSLYWYRQALGQGPEFLTYFNYEAQQDKSGLPNDRFSAERPEGSISTLTIQRTEQRDSAMYRCASSPLWDKPNIQYFGAGTRLSVL.

This chain links TRBV19 with TRBJ1-6; D unresolved. The CDR3 is made up of 14 amino acids. Germline lookup yields CDR1 LNHDA and CDR2 SQIVND (reference sequence). Deletions cut 5 bases from V and 6 bases from J, with 11 bases between. Here the CDR3 reads CASSLSKTNSPLHF. As DNA, the CDR3 is TGTGCCAGTAGTCTTTCAAAGACTAATTCACCCCTCCACTTT.

The chain joins TRBV10-3 to TRBJ1-6; D possibly corresponds to TRBD1 (5 bases). This CDR3 region has 13 residues. V lost 6 bases, J lost 10 bases, and 13 bases lay in between. CDR1 and CDR2 (germline): ENHRY, SYGVKD. CDR3 protein: CAISLGTRSPLHF. In DNA form, the CDR3 reads TGTGCCATCAGCCTCGGGACGAGGTCACCCCTCCACTTT.

The CDR3 spells CASTLAGGGTDTQYF. CDR3 DNA sequence: TGTGCCAGCACCCTAGCGGGGGGCGGCACAGATACGCAGTATTTT. V and J are TRBV6-5 and TRBJ2-3; 11 bases match TRBD2. Germline V gene sequence: CDR1 MNHEY, CDR2 SVGAGI. The CDR3 runs 15 residues. V lost 7 bases, J lost 1 base, and 4 bases stayed unmatched.